This T cell receptor (beta chain) originates from a study of patients and donors after allogeneic stem cell transplantation. One entry per CDR3 protein results from TCRdb running MiXCR on the RT-PCR reads. The data show about a million distinct CDR3 sequences, roughly 17% seen once. CDR1 is SNHLY and CDR2 is FYNNEI in the germline V gene. The CDR3 spans 8 residues. Only a few counts were recorded for this clonotype. Germline is not matched at one junction end, which may reflect a read error. The sample was blood, either unsorted or a sorted T cell fraction (not recorded which). The clonotype was recovered from a human donor who was either an allogeneic HSCT recipient or a stem cell or donor lymphocyte infusion donor (not recorded which). It is not recorded whose cells these are; they may come from a transplant donor. This chain uses TRBV2 with TRBJ2-7, with no clear D. The CDR3: CASSPYGF. The DNA of the CDR3 is TGTGCCAGCAGTCCCTATGGCTTC.